Here is one TCR beta chain with its context. Under the authors' procedure: Amplification of reference gene primers provided the estimated nucleated cell counts. Clones were sequenced by immunoSEQ multiplex PCR, and TCRdb holds only the in-frame ones, with some missing. The V and J calls and clone size are taken from that table; D and trimming were inferred from the DNA. Seen here are 200,000 or so clones, around four fifths observed once, and the top ten hold over 9.5%. This record comes from a study of blood T cell repertoires in COVID-19. Study in general: Spain, Italy and the United States supplied samples that represented acute and convalescent COVID-19.

The CDR3 runs 13 residues. Germline V lookup: CDR1 SGHRS, CDR2 YFSETQ. The J segment lost 6 bases and the V segment lost 5 bases, leaving 8 bases of the junction unmatched. The receptor's source is a woman aged 80 or over with COVID-19, enrolled during active disease. The source material was peripheral blood. The V gene is TRBV5-1, the J gene TRBJ2-7; 7 bases match TRBD1. The chain's CDR3 is CASSPKQGFEQYF. CDR3 in DNA: TGCGCCAGCAGTCCAAAACAGGGGTTCGAGCAGTACTTC.